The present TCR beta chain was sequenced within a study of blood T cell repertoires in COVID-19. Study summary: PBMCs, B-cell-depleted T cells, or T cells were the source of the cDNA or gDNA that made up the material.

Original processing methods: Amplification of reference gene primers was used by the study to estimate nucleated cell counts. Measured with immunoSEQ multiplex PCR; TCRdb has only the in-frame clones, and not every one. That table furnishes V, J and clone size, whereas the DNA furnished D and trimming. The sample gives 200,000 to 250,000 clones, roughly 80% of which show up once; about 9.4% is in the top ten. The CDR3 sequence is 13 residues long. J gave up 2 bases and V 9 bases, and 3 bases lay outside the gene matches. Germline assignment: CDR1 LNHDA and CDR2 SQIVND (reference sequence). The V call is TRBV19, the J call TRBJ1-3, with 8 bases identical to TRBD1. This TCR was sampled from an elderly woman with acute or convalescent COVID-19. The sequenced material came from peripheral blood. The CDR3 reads CASQTGAGNTIYF. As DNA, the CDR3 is TGTGCCAGCCAGACAGGGGCTGGAAACACCATATATTTT. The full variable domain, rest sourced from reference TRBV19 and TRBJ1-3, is DGGITQSPKYLFRKEGQNVTLSCEQNLNHDAMYWYRQDPGQGLRLIYYSQIVNDFQKGDIAEGYSVSREKKESFPLTVTSAQKNPTAFYLCASQTGAGNTIYFGEGSWLTVV.